The 21 T cell receptor beta chains listed next were all sequenced from one sample in a study of blood T cell repertoires in COVID-19. TCRdb's table, derived via immunoSEQ multiplex PCR, lists solely in-frame clones and lacks some. The sample shows around 170,000 clones, over 90% of them seen only once. The sequenced sample consisted of peripheral blood. These TCRs come from a man aged 50-60 years with acute or convalescent COVID-19.

V is TRBV6-5 and J is TRBJ2-6, with D maybe TRBD2 (5 bases). V lost 2 bases, J lost 0 bases, and 5 bases lay in between. Germline assignment: CDR1 MNHEY and CDR2 SVGAGI. This CDR3 region has 15 residues. This CDR3 is CASSYRGSGANVLTF. Written as DNA, the CDR3 is TGTGCCAGCAGTTACCGGGGCTCTGGGGCCAACGTCCTGACTTTC.

The chain couples TRBV5-1 to TRBJ2-5; D might be TRBD2 (5 bases). Germline CDR1 SGHRS, CDR2 YFSETQ. This CDR3 has 13 residues. V gave up 1 base and J gave up 2 bases, with 6 bases separating them. CDR3 amino acids: CASSLTRQETQYF. CDR3 bases: TGCGCCAGCAGCTTGACTAGACAAGAGACCCAGTACTTC.

This rearrangement joins TRBV9 to TRBJ1-1, with D perhaps TRBD1 (5 bases). Germline CDR1 and CDR2: SGDLS and YYNGEE. This CDR3 comprises 14 residues. The V gene lost 3 bases and the J gene lost 4 bases, with 13 bases spanning the gap. The CDR3 DNA reads TGTGCCAGCAGCGGAACAGGCCCTGGCACTGAAGCTTTCTTT. This translates into CASSGTGPGTEAFF.

This chain links TRBV28 with TRBJ2-1; TRBD2 matches at 11 bases. The CDR3 is made up of 15 amino acids. V was clipped by 7 bases and J by 14 bases; unmatched bases: 16. CDR1 is MDHEN, CDR2 SYDVKM, per germline. CDR3 region: CASTEYITSGRPEFF. DNA for the CDR3: TGTGCCAGCACCGAGTATATTACTAGCGGGAGACCCGAGTTCTTC.

In its sample, this clone was seen a few times. The genes are TRBV10-3 and TRBJ2-7; 9 nucleotides agree with TRBD2. Germline CDR1 ENHRY, CDR2 SYGVKD. This CDR3 is built from 13 residues. The V and J ends lost 10 bases and 4 bases, in that order; junction bases with no gene match: 8. CDR3: CATTTTSGYEQYF. DNA for the CDR3: TGTGCCACCACCACGACTAGCGGATACGAGCAGTACTTC.

This clone was counted a single time. The chain has TRBV25-1 and TRBJ1-6, with D perhaps TRBD1 (6 bases). V lost 3 bases, J lost 0 bases, and 12 bases lay in between. The germline gives CDR1 MGHDK, CDR2 SYGVNS. The CDR3 extends over 17 amino acids. This CDR3 reads CASSDNRVGSYNSPLHF. The CDR3, as DNA: TGTGCCAGCAGTGACAACAGGGTGGGCTCCTATAATTCACCCCTCCACTTT.

The chain recombines TRBV21-1 with TRBJ1-2. TRBV21-1 is termed a pseudogene. This CDR3 is built from 14 residues. The CDR3 region has the DNA TGTGCCAGCAGCCTCAAGCGGGGGACCCAGGGGTACACCTTC. It specifies CASSLKRGTQGYTF.

V and J are TRBV15 and TRBJ2-3; 12 bases match TRBD2. The germline V gene has CDR1 LNHNV and CDR2 YYDKDF (reference sequence). Losses at the gene ends were 3 bases for V and 4 bases for J; bases not matched to a gene: 5. The length of the CDR3 is 16 residues. CDR3 DNA sequence: TGTGCCACCAGCAGGACCCGACTAGCGGGAGCAGATACGCAGTATTTT. It translates to CATSRTRLAGADTQYF.

This clone was seen once. This sequence joins TRBV10-3 and TRBJ1-2; 7 bases map to TRBD1. With V trimmed by 7 bases and J by 4 bases, 9 bases remained unmatched. The CDR3 is made up of 14 amino acids. The V gene's germline CDR1 is ENHRY and CDR2 SYGVKD. In DNA form, the CDR3 reads TGTGCCATCACTGGGACAGTATTAGGCTATGGCTACACCTTC. Translated, it gives CAITGTVLGYGYTF.

This clone was observed a handful of times. The chain has TRBV7-2 and TRBJ1-1; no firm D call. The CDR3 extends over 13 amino acids. Germline V gene data show CDR1 as SGHTA and CDR2 as FQGNSA. V was cut by 3 bases and J by 1 base, with 6 bases left in between. CDR3 amino acids: CASSFQENTEAFF. CDR3 coding DNA: TGTGCCAGCAGCTTCCAGGAGAACACTGAAGCTTTCTTT.

The V and J genes are TRBV5-1 and TRBJ2-7; D is perhaps TRBD1 (5 bases). Germline CDR1 is SGHRS and CDR2 is YFSETQ. This CDR3 has 17 amino acids. V gave up 5 bases and J gave up 0 bases, with 21 bases separating them. CDR3 region: CASSGAGWLDSSYEQYV. The CDR3 DNA is TGCGCCAGCAGTGGGGCAGGATGGCTCGATAGCTCCTACGAGCAGTACGTC.

This clone was observed once. The chain joins TRBV18 to TRBJ1-4; D is unresolved. The CDR3 extends over 15 amino acids. The V gene lost 3 bases and the J gene lost 0 bases, with 8 bases spanning the gap. Germline CDR1 and CDR2: KGHSH and LQKENI. CDR3 coding DNA: TGTGCCAGCTCACCGGCGGTGGCAACTAATGAAAAACTGTTTTTT. Its translation is CASSPAVATNEKLFF.

This clone was seen only once. The V and J genes are TRBV19 and TRBJ2-1, with a weak D call TRBD2 (5 bases). V lost 3 bases and J 0 bases, leaving 15 bases between the germline ends. The CDR3 covers 17 residues. Germline values: CDR1 LNHDA, CDR2 SQIVND (reference sequence). DNA of the CDR3: TGTGCCAGTAGTATCGGGGTTGGGCTGACCTCCTACAATGAGCAGTTCTTC. It yields the protein CASSIGVGLTSYNEQFF.

J is TRBJ2-3 and V is TRBV11-3; D remains unclear. Germline loops: CDR1 SGHNT, CDR2 YENEEA. The CDR3 has 14 residues. V was trimmed by 1 base and J by 6 bases, leaving 11 bases between them. The CDR3 spells CASSLVDSMDTQYF. The CDR3 DNA sequence: TGTGCCAGCAGCTTAGTCGACTCAATGGATACGCAGTATTTT.

The chain is built from TRBV10-3 and TRBJ2-5; TRBD2 matches at 9 bases. The trim removed 5 bases at V and 1 base at J, leaving 2 bases unmatched. From germline, CDR1 is ENHRY and CDR2 SYGVKD. The CDR3 is made up of 14 amino acids. In DNA, the CDR3 is TGTGCCATCAGTCCGCGGGAGGGCCAAGAGACCCAGTACTTC. This gives the protein CAISPREGQETQYF.

The genes are TRBV11-1 and TRBJ2-1, with 16 bases lining up with TRBD2. V lost 5 bases and J lost 9; bases outside the gene matches: 4. Per germline, CDR1 SGHAT and CDR2 FQDESV (reference sequence). The length of the CDR3 is 15 residues. CDR3 nucleotide sequence: TGTGCCAGCAGCCCCGGGACTAGCGGGGGGGGTGAGCAGTTCTTC. Translated, it gives CASSPGTSGGGEQFF. The whole variable domain, remainder taken from reference TRBV11-1 and TRBJ2-1, is EAEVAQSPRYKITEKSQAVAFWCDPISGHATLYWYRQILGQGPELLVQFQDESVVDDSQLPKDRFSAERLKGVDSTLKIQPAELGDSAMYLCASSPGTSGGGEQFFGPGTRLTVL.

Only one count was recorded for this clone. This sequence joins TRBV5-1 and TRBJ1-4; D remains ambiguous. V was shortened by 1 base and J by 0 bases, with 7 bases between the two germline ends. CDR1 is SGHRS and CDR2 is YFSETQ in the germline V gene. The CDR3 sequence is 15 residues long. The CDR3 nucleotides are TGCGCCAGCAGCTTGAAAGCCGCAACTAATGAAAAACTGTTTTTT. The encoded protein is CASSLKAATNEKLFF. The full variable domain, in which reference TRBV5-1 and TRBJ1-4 provide the parts outside the CDR3, is KAGVTQTPRYLIKTRGQQVTLSCSPISGHRSVSWYQQTPGQGLQFLFEYFSETQRNKGNFPGRFSGRQFSNSRSEMNVSTLELGDSALYLCASSLKAATNEKLFFGSGTQLSVL.

CDR3 coding DNA: TGTGCCAGCAGCTTAGATGGGACTTTCTCACCCCTCCACTTT. This codes for CASSLDGTFSPLHF. The V and J genes are TRBV7-9 and TRBJ1-6; possible D gene TRBD1, 5 bases. The CDR3 loop spans 14 amino acids. CDR1 is SEHNR and CDR2 is FQNEAQ in the germline V gene (reference sequence). The V end was cut by 1 base, the J end by 10 bases, with 11 bases between.

The chain employs TRBV7-9 and TRBJ2-3; possibly TRBD2 for D (6 bases). The CDR3 sequence is 14 residues long. Germline CDR1 is SEHNR and CDR2 is FQNEAQ (reference sequence). V lost 4 bases and J lost 1, with 9 bases in between. This CDR3 is CASSSSARTDTQYF. DNA of the CDR3: TGTGCCAGCAGCTCTAGCGCCCGCACAGATACGCAGTATTTT.

V and J are TRBV6-5 and TRBJ1-2; D remains unclear. Germline-derived CDR1 and CDR2 are MNHEY and SVGAGI. V was shortened by 2 bases and J by 0 bases, with 10 bases between the two germline ends. The CDR3 is 15 residues long. The DNA for the CDR3 is TGTGCCAGCAGTTACAGGTCAACAGCTAACTATGGCTACACCTTC. Protein sequence: CASSYRSTANYGYTF.

The V call is TRBV21-1, the J call TRBJ2-5; the DNA was not used to check the table's D call, TRBD1. TRBV21-1 is given as a pseudogene. This CDR3 has 15 amino acids. The CDR3 coding sequence is TGTGCCAGCAGCAATGAGACAGGTAGCCAAGAGACCCAGTACTTC. Its protein is CASSNETGSQETQYF.